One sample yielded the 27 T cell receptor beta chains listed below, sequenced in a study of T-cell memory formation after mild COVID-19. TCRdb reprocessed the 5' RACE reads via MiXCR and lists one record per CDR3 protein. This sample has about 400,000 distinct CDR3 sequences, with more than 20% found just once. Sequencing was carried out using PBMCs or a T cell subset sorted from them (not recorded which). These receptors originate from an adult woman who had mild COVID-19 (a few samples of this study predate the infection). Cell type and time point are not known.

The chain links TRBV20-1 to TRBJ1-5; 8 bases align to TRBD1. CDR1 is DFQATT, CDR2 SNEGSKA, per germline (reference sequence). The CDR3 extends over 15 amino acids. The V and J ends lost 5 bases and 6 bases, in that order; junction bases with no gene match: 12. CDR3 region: CSALGRDRGFQPQHF. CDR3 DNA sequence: TGCAGTGCTCTCGGAAGAGACAGGGGATTTCAGCCCCAGCATTTT.

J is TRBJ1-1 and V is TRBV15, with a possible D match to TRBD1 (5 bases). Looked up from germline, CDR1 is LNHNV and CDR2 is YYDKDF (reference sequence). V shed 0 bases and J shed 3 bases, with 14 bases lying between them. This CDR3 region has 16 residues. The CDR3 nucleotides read TGTGCCACCAGCAGAGATTTATTACGGGACGACACTGAAGCTTTCTTT. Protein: CATSRDLLRDDTEAFF. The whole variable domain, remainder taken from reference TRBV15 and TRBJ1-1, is DAMVIQNPRYQVTQFGKPVTLSCSQTLNHNVMYWYQQKSSQAPKLLFHYYDKDFNNEADTPDNFQSRRPNTSFCFLDIRSPGLGDTAMYLCATSRDLLRDDTEAFFGQGTRLTVV.

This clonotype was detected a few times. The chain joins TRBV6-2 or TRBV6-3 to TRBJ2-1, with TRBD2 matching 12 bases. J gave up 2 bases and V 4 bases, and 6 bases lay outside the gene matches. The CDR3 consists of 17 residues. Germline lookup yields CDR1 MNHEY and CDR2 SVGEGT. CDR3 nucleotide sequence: TGTGCCAGCAGTTTACTGACTAGCGGGAGTACCTACAATGAGCAGTTCTTC. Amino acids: CASSLLTSGSTYNEQFF.

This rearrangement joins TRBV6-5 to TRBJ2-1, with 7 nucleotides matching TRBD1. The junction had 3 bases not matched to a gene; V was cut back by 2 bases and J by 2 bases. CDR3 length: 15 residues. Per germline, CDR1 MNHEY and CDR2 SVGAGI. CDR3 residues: CASSYGDRAYNEQFF. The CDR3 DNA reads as TGTGCCAGCAGTTACGGTGACAGGGCCTACAATGAGCAGTTCTTC.

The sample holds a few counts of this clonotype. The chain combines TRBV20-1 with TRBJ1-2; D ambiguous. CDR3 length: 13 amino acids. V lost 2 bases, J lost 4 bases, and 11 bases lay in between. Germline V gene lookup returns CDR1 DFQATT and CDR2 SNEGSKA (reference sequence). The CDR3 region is CSARLSAGYGYTF. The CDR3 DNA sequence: TGCAGTGCTAGATTAAGTGCAGGCTATGGCTACACCTTC.

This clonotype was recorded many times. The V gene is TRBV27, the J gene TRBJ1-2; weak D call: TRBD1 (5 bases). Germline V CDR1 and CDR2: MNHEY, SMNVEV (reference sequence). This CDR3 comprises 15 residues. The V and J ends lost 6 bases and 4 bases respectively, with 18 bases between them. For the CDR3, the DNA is TGTGCCAGCAGACCCAGGGTCGTGGATAGCTATGGCTACACCTTC. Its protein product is CASRPRVVDSYGYTF.

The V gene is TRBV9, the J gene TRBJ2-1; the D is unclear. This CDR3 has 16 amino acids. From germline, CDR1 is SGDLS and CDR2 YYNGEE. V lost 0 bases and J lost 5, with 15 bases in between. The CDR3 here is CASSVGLGTSHNEQFF. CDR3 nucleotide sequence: TGTGCCAGCAGCGTAGGGCTAGGAACGTCCCACAATGAGCAGTTCTTC.

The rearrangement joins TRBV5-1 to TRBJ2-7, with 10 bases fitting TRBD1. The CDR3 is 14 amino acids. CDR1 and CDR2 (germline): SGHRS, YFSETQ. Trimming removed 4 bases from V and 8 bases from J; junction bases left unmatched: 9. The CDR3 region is CASSDRPTGGKQYF. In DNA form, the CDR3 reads TGCGCCAGCAGCGACCGACCGACAGGGGGCAAGCAGTACTTC.

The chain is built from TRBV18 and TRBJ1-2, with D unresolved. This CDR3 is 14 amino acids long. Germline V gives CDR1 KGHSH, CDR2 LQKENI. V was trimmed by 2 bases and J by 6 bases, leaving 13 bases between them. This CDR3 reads CASSPSGDADGYTF. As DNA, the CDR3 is TGTGCCAGCTCACCAAGCGGGGATGCGGATGGCTACACCTTC.

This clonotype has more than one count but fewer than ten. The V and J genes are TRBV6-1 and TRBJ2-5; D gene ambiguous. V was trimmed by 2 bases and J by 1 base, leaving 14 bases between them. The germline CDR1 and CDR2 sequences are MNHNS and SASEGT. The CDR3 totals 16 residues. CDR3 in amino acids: CASSEYLAEIQETQYF. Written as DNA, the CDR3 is TGTGCCAGCAGTGAATATTTGGCAGAAATCCAAGAGACCCAGTACTTC.

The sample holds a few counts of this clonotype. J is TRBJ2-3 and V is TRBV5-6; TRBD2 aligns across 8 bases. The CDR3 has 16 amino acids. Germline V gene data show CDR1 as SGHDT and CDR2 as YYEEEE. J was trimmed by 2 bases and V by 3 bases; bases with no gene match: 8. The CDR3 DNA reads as TGTGCCAGCAGCTCACAACTAGCGGTCCCCACAGATACGCAGTATTTT. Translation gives CASSSQLAVPTDTQYF.

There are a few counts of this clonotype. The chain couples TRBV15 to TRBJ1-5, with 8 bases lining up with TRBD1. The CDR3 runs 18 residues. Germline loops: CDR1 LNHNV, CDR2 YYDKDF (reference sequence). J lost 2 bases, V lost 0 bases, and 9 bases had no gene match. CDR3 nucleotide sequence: TGTGCCACCAGCAGAGAAGCGTTCGACAGGGGAGGCAATCAGCCCCAGCATTTT. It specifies CATSREAFDRGGNQPQHF.

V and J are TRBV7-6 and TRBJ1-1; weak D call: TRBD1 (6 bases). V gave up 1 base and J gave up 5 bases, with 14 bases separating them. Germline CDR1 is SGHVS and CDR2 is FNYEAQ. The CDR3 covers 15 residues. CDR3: CASSLEGEGRTEAFF. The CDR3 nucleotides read TGTGCCAGCAGCTTAGAGGGGGAAGGACGTACTGAAGCTTTCTTT.

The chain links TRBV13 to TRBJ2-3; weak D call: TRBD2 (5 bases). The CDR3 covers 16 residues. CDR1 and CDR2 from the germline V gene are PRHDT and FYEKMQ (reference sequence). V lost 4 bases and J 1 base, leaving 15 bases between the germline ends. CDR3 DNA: TGTGCCAGCAGCTCTCGGGCAGGCGGGCGCACAGATACGCAGTATTTT. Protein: CASSSRAGGRTDTQYF.

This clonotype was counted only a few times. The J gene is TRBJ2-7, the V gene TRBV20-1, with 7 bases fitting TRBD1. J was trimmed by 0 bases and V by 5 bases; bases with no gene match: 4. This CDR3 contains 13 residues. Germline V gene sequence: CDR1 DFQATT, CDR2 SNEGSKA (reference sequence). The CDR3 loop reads CSARRDSSYEQYF. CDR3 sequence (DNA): TGCAGTGCTCGCCGGGACAGCTCCTACGAGCAGTACTTC.

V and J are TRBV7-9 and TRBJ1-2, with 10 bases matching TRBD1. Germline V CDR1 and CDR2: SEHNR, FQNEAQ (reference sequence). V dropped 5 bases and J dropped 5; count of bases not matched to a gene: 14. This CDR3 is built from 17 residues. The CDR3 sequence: CASSATDRDRGPYGYTF. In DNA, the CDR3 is TGTGCCAGCAGCGCGACGGATCGGGACAGGGGACCTTATGGCTACACCTTC.

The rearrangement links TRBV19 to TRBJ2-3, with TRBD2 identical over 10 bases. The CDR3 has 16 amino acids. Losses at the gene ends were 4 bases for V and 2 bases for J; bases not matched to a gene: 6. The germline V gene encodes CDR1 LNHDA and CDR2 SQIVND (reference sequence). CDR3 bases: TGTGCCAGTAGTAAGCGGGGGGGCAAGATCACAGATACGCAGTATTTT. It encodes CASSKRGGKITDTQYF.

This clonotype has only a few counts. The CDR3 nucleotides read TGCAGTGCTAGAATCGGGAGTCGGGAGACCCAGTACTTC. Translated: CSARIGSRETQYF. This sequence joins TRBV20-1 and TRBJ2-5, with D possibly TRBD2 on 6 matching bases. This CDR3 region has 13 residues. Germline loops: CDR1 DFQATT, CDR2 SNEGSKA (reference sequence). V was pared by 2 bases and J by 5 bases, with 12 bases between.

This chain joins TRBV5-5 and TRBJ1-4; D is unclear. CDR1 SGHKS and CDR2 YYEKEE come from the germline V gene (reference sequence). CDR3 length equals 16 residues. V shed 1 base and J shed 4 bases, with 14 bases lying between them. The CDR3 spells CASSLYGASGNEKLFF. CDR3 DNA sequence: TGTGCCAGCAGCTTGTATGGAGCTTCCGGTAATGAAAAACTGTTTTTT. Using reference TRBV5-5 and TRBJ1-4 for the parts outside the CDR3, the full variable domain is DAGVTQSPTHLIKTRGQQVTLRCSPISGHKSVSWYQQVLGQGPQFIFQYYEKEERGRGNFPDRFSARQFPNYSSELNVNALLLGDSALYLCASSLYGASGNEKLFFGSGTQLSVL.

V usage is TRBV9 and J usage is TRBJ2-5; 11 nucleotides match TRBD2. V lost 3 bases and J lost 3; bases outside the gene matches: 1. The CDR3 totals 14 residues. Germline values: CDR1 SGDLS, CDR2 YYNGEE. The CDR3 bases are TGTGCCAGCAGCGGGGGACTAGCGGAAGAGACCCAGTACTTC. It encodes CASSGGLAEETQYF.

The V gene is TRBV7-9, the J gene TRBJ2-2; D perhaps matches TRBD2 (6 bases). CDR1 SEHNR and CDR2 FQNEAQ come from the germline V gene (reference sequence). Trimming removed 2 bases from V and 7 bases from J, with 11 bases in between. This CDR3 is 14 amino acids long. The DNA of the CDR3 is TGTGCCAGCAGCTTATCCGGGAGAGGCGGGGAGCTGTTTTTT. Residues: CASSLSGRGGELFF.

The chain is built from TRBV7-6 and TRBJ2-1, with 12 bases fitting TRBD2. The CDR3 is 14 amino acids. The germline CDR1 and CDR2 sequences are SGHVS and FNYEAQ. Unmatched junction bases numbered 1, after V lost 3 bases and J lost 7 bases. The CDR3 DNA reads TGTGCCAGCAGCTTTGGACTAGCGGGAAATGAGCAGTTCTTC. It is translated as CASSFGLAGNEQFF.

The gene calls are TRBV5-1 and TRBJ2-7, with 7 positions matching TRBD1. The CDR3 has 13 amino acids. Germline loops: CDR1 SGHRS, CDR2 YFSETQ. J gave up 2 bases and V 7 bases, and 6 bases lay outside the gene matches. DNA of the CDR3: TGCGCCAGCCTAAGACAGGGAACCTACGAGCAGTACTTC. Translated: CASLRQGTYEQYF. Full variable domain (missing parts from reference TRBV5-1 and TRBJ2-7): KAGVTQTPRYLIKTRGQQVTLSCSPISGHRSVSWYQQTPGQGLQFLFEYFSETQRNKGNFPGRFSGRQFSNSRSEMNVSTLELGDSALYLCASLRQGTYEQYFGPGTRLTVT.

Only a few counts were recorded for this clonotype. The CDR3 DNA reads as TGTGCCAGCAGCTTACAGGCTTCCCCACCTTACAATGAGCAGTTCTTC. As protein: CASSLQASPPYNEQFF. The rearrangement links TRBV7-2 to TRBJ2-1; D not resolved. The V gene's germline CDR1 is SGHTA and CDR2 FQGNSA. V was cut by 2 bases and J by 4 bases, with 15 bases left in between. The CDR3 spans 16 residues. Full variable domain (missing parts from reference TRBV7-2 and TRBJ2-1): GAGVSQSPSNKVTEKGKDVELRCDPISGHTALYWYRQSLGQGLEFLIYFQGNSAPDKSGLPSDRFSAERTGGSVSTLTIQRTQQEDSAVYLCASSLQASPPYNEQFFGPGTRLTVL.

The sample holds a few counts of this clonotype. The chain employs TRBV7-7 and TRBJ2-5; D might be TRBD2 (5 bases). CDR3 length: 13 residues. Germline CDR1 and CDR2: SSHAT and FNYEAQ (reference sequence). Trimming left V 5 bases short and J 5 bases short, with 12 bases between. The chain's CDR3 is CASSASGGETQYF. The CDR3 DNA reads TGTGCCAGCAGCGCCAGCGGTGGGGAGACCCAGTACTTC.

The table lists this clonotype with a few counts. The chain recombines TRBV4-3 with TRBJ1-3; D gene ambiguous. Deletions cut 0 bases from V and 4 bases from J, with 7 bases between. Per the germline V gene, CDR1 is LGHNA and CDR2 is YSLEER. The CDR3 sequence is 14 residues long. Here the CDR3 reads CASSQDRAGNTIYF. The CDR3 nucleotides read TGCGCCAGCAGCCAAGATCGAGCCGGAAACACCATATATTTT.

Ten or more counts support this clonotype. The CDR3 DNA sequence: TGTGCCAGCAGGCGACAGGGCGGCGGGGAGCTGTTTTTT. This codes for CASRRQGGGELFF. This chain joins TRBV2 and TRBJ2-2; 7 nucleotides match TRBD1. V lost 6 bases and J lost 7; bases outside the gene matches: 5. The CDR3 runs 13 residues. The V gene's germline CDR1 is SNHLY and CDR2 FYNNEI.